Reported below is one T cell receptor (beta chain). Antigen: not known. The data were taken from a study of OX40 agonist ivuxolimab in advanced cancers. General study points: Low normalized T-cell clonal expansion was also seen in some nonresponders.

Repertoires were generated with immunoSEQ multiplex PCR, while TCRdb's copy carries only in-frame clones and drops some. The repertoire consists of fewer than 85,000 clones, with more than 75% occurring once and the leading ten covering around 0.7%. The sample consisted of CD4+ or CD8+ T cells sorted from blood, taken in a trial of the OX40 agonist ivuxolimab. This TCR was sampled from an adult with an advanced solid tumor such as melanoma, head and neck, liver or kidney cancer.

Written as DNA, the CDR3 is TGCGCCAGCAGCCCCGCTCAACAGGGGTCTTACGAGCAGTACTTC. Translation gives CASSPAQQGSYEQYF. The chain has TRBV10-1 and TRBJ2-7; 7 positions match TRBD1. The V gene's germline CDR1 is WNHNN and CDR2 SYGVQD (reference sequence). The ends lost 6 bases at V and 4 bases at J; junction bases unmatched: 12. The CDR3 runs to 15 residues.